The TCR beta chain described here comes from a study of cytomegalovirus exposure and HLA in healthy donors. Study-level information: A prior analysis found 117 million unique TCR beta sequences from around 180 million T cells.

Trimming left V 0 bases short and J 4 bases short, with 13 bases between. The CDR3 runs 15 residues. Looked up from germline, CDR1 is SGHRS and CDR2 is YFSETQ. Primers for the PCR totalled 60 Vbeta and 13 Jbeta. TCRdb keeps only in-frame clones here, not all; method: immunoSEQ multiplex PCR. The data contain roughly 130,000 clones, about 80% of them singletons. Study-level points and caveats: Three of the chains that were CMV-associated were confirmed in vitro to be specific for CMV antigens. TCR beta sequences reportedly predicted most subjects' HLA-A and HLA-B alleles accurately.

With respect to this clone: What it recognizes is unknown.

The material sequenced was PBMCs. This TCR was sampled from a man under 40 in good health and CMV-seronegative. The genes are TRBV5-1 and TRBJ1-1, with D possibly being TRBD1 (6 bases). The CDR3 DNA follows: TGCGCCAGCAGCTTGGGAACAGGGACCCCCACTGAAGCTTTCTTT. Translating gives CASSLGTGTPTEAFF. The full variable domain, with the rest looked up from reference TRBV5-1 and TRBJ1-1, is KAGVTQTPRYLIKTRGQQVTLSCSPISGHRSVSWYQQTPGQGLQFLFEYFSETQRNKGNFPGRFSGRQFSNSRSEMNVSTLELGDSALYLCASSLGTGTPTEAFFGQGTRLTVV.